This T cell receptor beta chain derives from a study of radiotherapy plus CTLA-4 blockade in lung cancer. Study overall: For around 18% of patients, objective responses occurred, and just over 30% had disease control. Study-level results: TCR clones from tumors expanded in blood after radiotherapy plus ipilimumab. It was early blood T cell clone dynamics, with interferon-beta, that reportedly best predicted response.

V dropped 6 bases and J dropped 0 bases, with 12 bases sitting between them. The CDR3 totals 14 residues. CDR1 is SNHLY and CDR2 is FYNNEI in the germline V gene. With respect to this clone: Its antigen is unknown.

Patients with chemo-refractory metastatic non-small-cell lung cancer received focal radiation plus CTLA-4 blockade with ipilimumab. Sequenced by immunoSEQ multiplex PCR; TCRdb stores in-frame clones only, minus some. The sample contains 45,000 to 75,000 clones, 70% to 80% of which appear only once. This material consisted of peripheral blood, taken from a patient treated with radiotherapy plus ipilimumab. This TCR was sampled from a human donor with non-small cell lung cancer who had a partial response to radiotherapy plus ipilimumab. The rearrangement uses TRBV2 and TRBJ2-7, with a possible D match to TRBD1 (5 bases). As DNA, the CDR3 is TGTGCCAGCAGGGGCAGGGATTCCTCCTACGAGCAGTACTTC. Translated: CASRGRDSSYEQYF.